This TCR beta chain emerged from a study of blood T cell repertoires in COVID-19. In the original analysis: Amplified reference gene primers provided the basis for estimating nucleated cell counts. Here immunoSEQ multiplex PCR was the method, and the copy in TCRdb shows in-frame clones only, minus some. V, J and clone size derive from that table, while D and trimming were established from the DNA sequence. The sample contains hundreds of thousands of clones, approximately 90% of which appear only once. All enrollees were roughly 18 to 90 years old and from roughly 26 US areas. The sample consisted of PBMCs or T cells enriched from blood (not recorded which). The sequence derives from a woman aged 25-40 years with acute COVID-19.

This chain's CDR3 is CAWSVDGNYEQYF. CDR3 in DNA: TGTGCCTGGAGTGTAGACGGGAACTACGAGCAGTACTTC. V is TRBV30 and J is TRBJ2-7; perhaps TRBD2 as D (5 bases). The CDR3 sequence is 13 residues long. The V gene's germline CDR1 is GTSNPN and CDR2 SVGIG (reference sequence). V shed 0 bases and J shed 3 bases, with 9 bases lying between them. The full variable domain, in which reference TRBV30 and TRBJ2-7 provide the parts outside the CDR3, is SQTIHQWPATLVQPVGSPLSLECTVEGTSNPNLYWYRQAAGRGLQLLFYSVGIGQISSEVPQNLSASRPQDRQFILSSKKLLLSDSGFYLCAWSVDGNYEQYFGPGTRLTVT.